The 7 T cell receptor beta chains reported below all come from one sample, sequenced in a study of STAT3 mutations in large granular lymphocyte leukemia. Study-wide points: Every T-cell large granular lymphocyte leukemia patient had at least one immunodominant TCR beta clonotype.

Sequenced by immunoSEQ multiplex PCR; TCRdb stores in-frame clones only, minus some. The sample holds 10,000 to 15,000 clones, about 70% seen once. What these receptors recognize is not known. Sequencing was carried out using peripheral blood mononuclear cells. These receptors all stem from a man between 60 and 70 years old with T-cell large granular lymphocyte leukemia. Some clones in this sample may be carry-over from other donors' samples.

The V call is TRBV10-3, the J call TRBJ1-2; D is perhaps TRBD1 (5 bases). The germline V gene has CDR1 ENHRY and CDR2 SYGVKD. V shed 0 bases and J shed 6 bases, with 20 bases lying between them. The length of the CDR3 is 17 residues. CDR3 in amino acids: CAISESTPEGRVNGYTF. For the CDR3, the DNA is TGTGCCATCAGTGAGTCGACTCCGGAGGGGCGAGTAAATGGCTACACCTTC.

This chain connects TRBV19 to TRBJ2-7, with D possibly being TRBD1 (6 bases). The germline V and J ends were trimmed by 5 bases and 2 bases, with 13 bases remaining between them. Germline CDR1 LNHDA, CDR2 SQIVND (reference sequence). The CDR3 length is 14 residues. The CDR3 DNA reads TGTGCCAGTAGTTCCCGGACAGCAACCTACGAGCAGTACTTC. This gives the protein CASSSRTATYEQYF. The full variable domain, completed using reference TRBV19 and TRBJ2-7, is DGGITQSPKYLFRKEGQNVTLSCEQNLNHDAMYWYRQDPGQGLRLIYYSQIVNDFQKGDIAEGYSVSREKKESFPLTVTSAQKNPTAFYLCASSSRTATYEQYFGPGTRLTVT.

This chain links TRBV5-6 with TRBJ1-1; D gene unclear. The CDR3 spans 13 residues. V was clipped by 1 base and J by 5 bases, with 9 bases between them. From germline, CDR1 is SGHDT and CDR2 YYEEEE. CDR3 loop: CASSLWAGTEAFF. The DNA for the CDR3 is TGTGCCAGCAGCTTGTGGGCCGGAACTGAAGCTTTCTTT.

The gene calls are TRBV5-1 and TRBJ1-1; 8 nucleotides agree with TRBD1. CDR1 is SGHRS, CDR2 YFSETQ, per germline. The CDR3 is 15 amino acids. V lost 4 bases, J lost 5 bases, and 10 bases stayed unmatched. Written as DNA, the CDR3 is TGCGCCAGCAGCCTGACAGGGGTGGGTTTTACTGAAGCTTTCTTT. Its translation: CASSLTGVGFTEAFF.

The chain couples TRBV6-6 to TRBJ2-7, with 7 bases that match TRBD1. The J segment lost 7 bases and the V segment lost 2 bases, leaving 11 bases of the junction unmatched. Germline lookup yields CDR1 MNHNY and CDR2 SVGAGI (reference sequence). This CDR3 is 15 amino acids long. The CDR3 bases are TGTGCCAGCAGTTACCCCACGACAGGGTTGCAAGAGCAGTACTTC. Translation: CASSYPTTGLQEQYF.

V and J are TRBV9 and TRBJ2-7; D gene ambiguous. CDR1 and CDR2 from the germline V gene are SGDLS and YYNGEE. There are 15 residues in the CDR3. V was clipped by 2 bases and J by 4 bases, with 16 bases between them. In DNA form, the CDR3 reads TGTGCCAGCAGCGTCAGCCCGGAACTTATTTACGAGCAGTACTTC. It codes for CASSVSPELIYEQYF.

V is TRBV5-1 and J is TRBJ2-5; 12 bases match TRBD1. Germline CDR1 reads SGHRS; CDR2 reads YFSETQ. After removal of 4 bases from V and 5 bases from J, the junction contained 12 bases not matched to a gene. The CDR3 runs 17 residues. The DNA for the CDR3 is TGCGCCAGCAGCACCACTCCCGGGACAGGGGGCGCCGAGACCCAGTACTTC. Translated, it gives CASSTTPGTGGAETQYF. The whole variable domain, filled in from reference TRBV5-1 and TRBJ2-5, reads KAGVTQTPRYLIKTRGQQVTLSCSPISGHRSVSWYQQTPGQGLQFLFEYFSETQRNKGNFPGRFSGRQFSNSRSEMNVSTLELGDSALYLCASSTTPGTGGAETQYFGPGTRLLVL.